This record looks at one T cell receptor (beta chain) sequence and its context. Per the authors' pipeline: It was from reference gene primer amplification that nucleated cell counts were estimated. Sequenced by immunoSEQ multiplex PCR; TCRdb stores in-frame clones only, minus some. The DNA was the basis for D and trimming; V, J and clone size are from that table. The sample lists some 180,000 clones, 84% occurring once. The record originates from a study of blood T cell repertoires in COVID-19. Study context: Donors in the United States, Italy and Spain gave samples during acute or convalescent COVID-19. Sources were T cells, B-cell-depleted T cells, or PBMCs; the material itself was cDNA or gDNA.

Germline-derived CDR1 and CDR2 are GTSNPN and SVGIG (reference sequence). This CDR3 comprises 18 residues. The V gene end was trimmed by 2 bases and the J gene end by 0 bases; junction bases not matched to a gene: 9. The chain carries TRBV30 and TRBJ1-3, with TRBD1 identical over 11 bases. The source of this sequence is a human donor in a cohort sampled during active COVID-19. The specimen was peripheral blood. The CDR3 bases are TGTGCCTGGAGTCCCTGGACAGGGGGCCCCGTCTCTGGAAACACCATATATTTT. Its protein is CAWSPWTGGPVSGNTIYF.